The T cell receptor beta chain described here comes from a study of blood T cells in healthy people across ages. Whole-study context: Template switching captured about one barcoded beta molecule per two T cells. Whole-study results and caveats: When set beside aged donors, long-lived donors presented more naive CD4+ cells and higher diversity.

As concerns this clonotype: Its antigen is still unknown.

The CDR3 extends over 12 amino acids. V lost 5 bases and J 6 bases, leaving 10 bases between the germline ends. The germline V gene encodes CDR1 DFQATT and CDR2 SNEGSKA (reference sequence). Combining a sample-barcoded 5' primer with a J-beta primer mix, a second PCR ran for about 7 to 12 cycles. TCRdb re-derived calls from the 5' RACE reads in MiXCR, one entry per CDR3 protein. In the table there are more than 600,000 distinct CDR3 sequences, roughly 25% of which are singletons. These records were also assigned to another study, of T cells of mothers and their children.

The rearrangement links TRBV20-1 to TRBJ2-2; D might be TRBD1 (6 bases). The receptor was derived from a boy aged 10-17 years in good health. The specimen was blood. This CDR3 reads CSAPNRAGELFF. The DNA of the CDR3 is TGCAGTGCTCCAAACAGGGCCGGGGAGCTGTTTTTT.